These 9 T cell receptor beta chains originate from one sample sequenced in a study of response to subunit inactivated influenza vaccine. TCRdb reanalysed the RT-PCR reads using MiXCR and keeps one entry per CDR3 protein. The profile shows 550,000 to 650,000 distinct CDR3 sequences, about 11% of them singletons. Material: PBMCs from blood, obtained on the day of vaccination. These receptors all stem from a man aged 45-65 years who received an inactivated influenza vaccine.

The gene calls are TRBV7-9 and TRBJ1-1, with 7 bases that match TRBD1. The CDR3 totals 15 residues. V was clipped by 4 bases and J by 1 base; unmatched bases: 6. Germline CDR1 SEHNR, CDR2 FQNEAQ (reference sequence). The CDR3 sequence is CASSSAGQRNTEAFF. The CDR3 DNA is TGTGCCAGCAGCTCCGCGGGACAGAGGAACACTGAAGCTTTCTTT. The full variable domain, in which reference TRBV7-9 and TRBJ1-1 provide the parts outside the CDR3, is DTGVSQNPRHKITKRGQNVTFRCDPISEHNRLYWYRQTLGQGPEFLTYFQNEAQLEKSRLLSDRFSAERPKGSFSTLEIQRTEQGDSAMYLCASSSAGQRNTEAFFGQGTRLTVV.

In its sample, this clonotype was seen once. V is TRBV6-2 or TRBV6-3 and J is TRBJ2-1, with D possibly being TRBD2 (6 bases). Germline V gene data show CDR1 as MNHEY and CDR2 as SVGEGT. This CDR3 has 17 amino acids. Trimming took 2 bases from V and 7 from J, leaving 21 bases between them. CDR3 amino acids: CASSYTPGLGFGNEQFF. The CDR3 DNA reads TGTGCCAGCAGTTACACCCCGGGACTGGGATTTGGGAATGAGCAGTTCTTC.

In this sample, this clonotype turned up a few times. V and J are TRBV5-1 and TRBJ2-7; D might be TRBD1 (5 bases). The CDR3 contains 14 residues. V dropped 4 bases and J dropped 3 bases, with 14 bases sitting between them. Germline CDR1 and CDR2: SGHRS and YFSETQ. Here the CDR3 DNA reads TGCGCCAGCAGCGCACCGCAGGGTAACTACGAGCAGTACTTC. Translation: CASSAPQGNYEQYF.

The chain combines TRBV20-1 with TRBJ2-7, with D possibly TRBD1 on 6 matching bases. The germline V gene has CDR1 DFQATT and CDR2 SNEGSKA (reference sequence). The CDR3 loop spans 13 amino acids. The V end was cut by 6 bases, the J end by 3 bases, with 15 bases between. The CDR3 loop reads CSAAGQSNYEQYF. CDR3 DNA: TGCAGTGCCGCTGGACAGTCCAACTACGAGCAGTACTTC.

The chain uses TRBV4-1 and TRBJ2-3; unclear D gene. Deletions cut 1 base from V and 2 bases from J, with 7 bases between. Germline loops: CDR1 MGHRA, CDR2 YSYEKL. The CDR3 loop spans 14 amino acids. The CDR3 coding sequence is TGCGCCAGCAGCCAAGTGGGCTTCACAGATACGCAGTATTTT. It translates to CASSQVGFTDTQYF.

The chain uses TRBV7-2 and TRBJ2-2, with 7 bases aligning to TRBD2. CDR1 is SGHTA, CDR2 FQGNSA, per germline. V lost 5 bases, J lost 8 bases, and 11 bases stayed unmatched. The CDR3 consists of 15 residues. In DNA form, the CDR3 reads TGTGCCAGCAGCCTAGAGCGGGGTCCACCTGGGGAGCTGTTTTTT. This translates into CASSLERGPPGELFF. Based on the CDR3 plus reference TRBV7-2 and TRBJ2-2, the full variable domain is GAGVSQSPSNKVTEKGKDVELRCDPISGHTALYWYRQSLGQGLEFLIYFQGNSAPDKSGLPSDRFSAERTGGSVSTLTIQRTQQEDSAVYLCASSLERGPPGELFFGEGSRLTVL.

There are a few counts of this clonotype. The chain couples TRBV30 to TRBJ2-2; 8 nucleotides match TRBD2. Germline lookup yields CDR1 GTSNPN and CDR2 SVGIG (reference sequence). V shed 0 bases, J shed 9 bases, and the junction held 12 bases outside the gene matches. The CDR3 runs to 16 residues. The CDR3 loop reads CAWSVARGRRSWELFF. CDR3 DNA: TGTGCCTGGAGTGTAGCCCGCGGGAGGCGTTCTTGGGAGCTGTTTTTT.

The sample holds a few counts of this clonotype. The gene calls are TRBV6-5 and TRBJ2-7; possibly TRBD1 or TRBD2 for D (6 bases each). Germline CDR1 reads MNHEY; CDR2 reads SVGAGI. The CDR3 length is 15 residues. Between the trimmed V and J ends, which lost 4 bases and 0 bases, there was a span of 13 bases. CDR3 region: CASSWRQEGSYEQYF. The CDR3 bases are TGTGCCAGCAGTTGGAGACAGGAGGGCTCCTACGAGCAGTACTTC.

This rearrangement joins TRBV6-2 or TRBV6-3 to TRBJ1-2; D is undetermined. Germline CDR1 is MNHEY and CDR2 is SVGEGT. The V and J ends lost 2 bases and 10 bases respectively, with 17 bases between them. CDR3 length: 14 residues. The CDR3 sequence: CASSYEVLKVVYTF. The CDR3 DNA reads TGTGCCAGCAGTTACGAGGTTTTAAAGGTTGTCTACACCTTC.